The 19 T cell receptor beta chains listed next were all sequenced from one sample in a study of T cell responses to AZD1222 COVID-19 vaccine. This table comes from immunoSEQ multiplex PCR, and its TCRdb copy is limited to in-frame clones, with some not included. This table holds some 120,000 clones, around 87% found once. Sequencing used peripheral blood, obtained on day 0 of AZD1222 vaccination. These receptor sequences come from an adult in good health.

In DNA, the CDR3 is TGTGCCAGTAGTATGGGCAGGGGGCTGGTAGCTTTCTTT. Amino acids: CASSMGRGLVAFF. The rearrangement joins TRBV19 to TRBJ1-1, with 8 positions matching TRBD1. Germline lookup yields CDR1 LNHDA and CDR2 SQIVND (reference sequence). J was trimmed by 10 bases and V by 3 bases; bases with no gene match: 7. The CDR3 length is 13 residues.

The V and J genes are TRBV4-1 and TRBJ1-5; the match to TRBD1 covers 11 bases. Germline lookup yields CDR1 MGHRA and CDR2 YSYEKL. The CDR3 length is 19 residues. Trimming took 1 base from V and 6 from J; bases not matched to a gene: 14. The CDR3 nucleotides are TGCGCCAGCAGCCAAGCCTCTTTCTTCGGGACAGGGGGAATTCAGCCCCAGCATTTT. Translating it yields CASSQASFFGTGGIQPQHF.

The J gene is TRBJ2-7, the V gene TRBV11-3; no clear D. The ends were cut back, 5 bases at V and 3 bases at J, with 11 bases in the middle. Per the germline V gene, CDR1 is SGHNT and CDR2 is YENEEA. The CDR3 is made up of 13 amino acids. In nucleotides, the CDR3 is TGTGCCAGCAGCCTACGCACGGGCTACGAGCAGTACTTC. Its protein product is CASSLRTGYEQYF.

As DNA, the CDR3 is TGTGCCAGCAGTAACTTCGGGACAACCACAGAGACCCAGTACTTC. Residues: CASSNFGTTTETQYF. V is TRBV6-5 and J is TRBJ2-5; tentatively, D is TRBD1 (6 bases). CDR3 length: 15 amino acids. Germline CDR1 and CDR2: MNHEY and SVGAGI. The V and J ends lost 5 bases and 4 bases respectively, with 17 bases between them.

The CDR3 DNA reads as TGCAGCGTTCCGGGACAGGGGGGCAATGAGCAGTTCTTC. Protein sequence: CSVPGQGGNEQFF. This chain links TRBV29-1 with TRBJ2-1; TRBD1 aligns across 11 bases. Germline lookup yields CDR1 SQVTM and CDR2 ANQGSEA. The CDR3 extends over 13 amino acids. With V trimmed by 5 bases and J by 6 bases, 3 bases remained unmatched.

This clone occurred once. The rearrangement joins TRBV5-6 to TRBJ2-2; TRBD1 matches 7 bases. Trimming cost V 5 bases and J 5 bases; bases outside gene matches: 9. There are 15 residues in the CDR3. Germline V CDR1 and CDR2: SGHDT, YYEEEE. DNA for the CDR3: TGTGCCAGCAGTGTTACAGGGGAGAGAACCGGGGAGCTGTTTTTT. It encodes CASSVTGERTGELFF.

This chain links TRBV19 with TRBJ2-2, with unresolved D. In germline, CDR1 is LNHDA, CDR2 SQIVND (reference sequence). CDR3 length: 19 amino acids. The germline V and J ends were trimmed by 7 bases and 5 bases, with 29 bases remaining between them. The CDR3 nucleotides read TGTGCCAGTAAATGGACCCTCGGGCTCCAGTTACCGGAGACCGGGGAGCTGTTTTTT. Translated: CASKWTLGLQLPETGELFF.

The chain combines TRBV19 with TRBJ2-3; D is perhaps TRBD1 or TRBD2 (7 bases each). Per germline, CDR1 LNHDA and CDR2 SQIVND (reference sequence). The CDR3 has 15 amino acids. The ends were cut back, 6 bases at V and 2 bases at J, with 15 bases in the middle. CDR3 in DNA: TGTGCCAGTAGCCAGCGGGACAGTCTCACAGATACGCAGTATTTT. Translated: CASSQRDSLTDTQYF.

The genes are TRBV11-1 and TRBJ2-6; unclear D gene. Trimming took off 3 bases at V and 4 bases at J, with 7 bases between the two ends. The V gene's germline CDR1 is SGHAT and CDR2 FQDESV (reference sequence). The CDR3 length is 14 residues. The CDR3 coding sequence is TGTGCCAGCAGCTTTAGGGTAGGGGCCAACGTCCTGACTTTC. This translates into CASSFRVGANVLTF. The whole variable domain, filled in from reference TRBV11-1 and TRBJ2-6, reads EAEVAQSPRYKITEKSQAVAFWCDPISGHATLYWYRQILGQGPELLVQFQDESVVDDSQLPKDRFSAERLKGVDSTLKIQPAELGDSAMYLCASSFRVGANVLTFGAGSRLTVL.

This rearrangement joins TRBV5-1 to TRBJ1-1; possibly TRBD1 for D (6 bases). Trimming took 4 bases from V and 3 from J, leaving 16 bases between them. The length of the CDR3 is 15 residues. Germline CDR1 reads SGHRS; CDR2 reads YFSETQ. In DNA form, the CDR3 reads TGCGCCAGCAGCCCTACAGCGGGGGCGGACACTGAAGCTTTCTTT. Its protein is CASSPTAGADTEAFF.

This sequence joins TRBV2 and TRBJ2-7; TRBD1 aligns across 8 bases. The CDR3 consists of 14 residues. The trim removed 6 bases at V and 4 bases at J, leaving 8 bases unmatched. In germline, CDR1 is SNHLY, CDR2 FYNNEI. The DNA of the CDR3 is TGTGCCAGCAGGACCGACAGGGGCGATTACGAGCAGTACTTC. Its translation is CASRTDRGDYEQYF. The variable domain in full, with the rest retrieved from reference TRBV2 and TRBJ2-7, is EPEVTQTPSHQVTQMGQEVILRCVPISNHLYFYWYRQILGQKVEFLVSFYNNEISEKSEIFDDQFSVERPDGSNFTLKIRSTKLEDSAMYFCASRTDRGDYEQYFGPGTRLTVT.

The rearrangement joins TRBV4-3 to TRBJ2-7; maybe TRBD2 (6 bases). Per germline, CDR1 LGHNA and CDR2 YSLEER. This CDR3 has 16 residues. With 0 bases removed from V and 0 bases from J, the gap between germline ends came to 12 bases. The CDR3 sequence is CASSQDRSGYSYEQYF. CDR3 nucleotide sequence: TGCGCCAGCAGCCAAGATAGGAGCGGGTACTCCTACGAGCAGTACTTC.

The CDR3, as DNA: TGCAGCGTAGACGGACAGGGGGATGAAAAACTGTTTTTT. The encoded protein is CSVDGQGDEKLFF. V and J are TRBV29-1 and TRBJ1-4; 10 bases fit TRBD1. The V and J ends lost 6 bases and 6 bases, in that order; junction bases with no gene match: 4. The CDR3 is 13 residues long. In germline, CDR1 is SQVTM, CDR2 ANQGSEA.

The chain joins TRBV6-5 to TRBJ1-5; the D gene is possibly TRBD1 (5 bases). Germline CDR1 reads MNHEY; CDR2 reads SVGAGI. This CDR3 has 14 residues. Trimming shortened V by 8 bases and J by 0 bases, and 11 bases separated the two germline ends. CDR3 DNA: TGTGCCAGCCGAGGGACGACTAGCAATCAGCCCCAGCATTTT. Its translation is CASRGTTSNQPQHF.

The chain uses TRBV19 and TRBJ1-5; D unresolved. This CDR3 has 16 amino acids. Germline V CDR1 and CDR2: LNHDA, SQIVND (reference sequence). Trimming removed 6 bases from V and 4 bases from J, with 19 bases in between. The CDR3 spells CASSTLAGLGNQPQHF. Here the CDR3 DNA reads TGTGCCAGTAGCACCCTCGCCGGTCTGGGAAATCAGCCCCAGCATTTT. Full variable domain (outside the CDR3, taken from reference TRBV19 and TRBJ1-5): DGGITQSPKYLFRKEGQNVTLSCEQNLNHDAMYWYRQDPGQGLRLIYYSQIVNDFQKGDIAEGYSVSREKKESFPLTVTSAQKNPTAFYLCASSTLAGLGNQPQHFGDGTRLSIL.

The V gene is TRBV4-2, the J gene TRBJ1-2; D perhaps matches TRBD1 (5 bases). This CDR3 region has 15 residues. Germline V gene lookup returns CDR1 LGHNA and CDR2 YNFKEQ. V gave up 0 bases and J gave up 8 bases, with 16 bases separating them. This chain's CDR3 is CASSQDPRGGGGYTF. CDR3 sequence (DNA): TGTGCCAGCAGCCAAGACCCGCGCGGGGGTGGCGGCTACACCTTC.

This chain uses TRBV7-6 with TRBJ2-5; tentatively, D is TRBD1 (6 bases). This CDR3 has 15 residues. Trimming removed 1 base at V and 5 bases at J, with 14 bases between. Germline V gene sequence: CDR1 SGHVS, CDR2 FNYEAQ. The CDR3 region has the DNA TGTGCCAGCAGCTTAGACAGGGCCATGATGGAGACCCAGTACTTC. Translating gives CASSLDRAMMETQYF.

The rearrangement uses TRBV5-5 and TRBJ1-4; D call uncertain. The CDR3 sequence is 13 residues long. V was trimmed by 1 base and J by 6 bases, leaving 7 bases between them. Germline V gene sequence: CDR1 SGHKS, CDR2 YYEKEE (reference sequence). CDR3 sequence (DNA): TGTGCCAGCAGCTTGAACAGCTATGAAAAACTGTTTTTT. It codes for CASSLNSYEKLFF.

This chain links TRBV6-5 with TRBJ1-6; perhaps TRBD1 as D (6 bases). The CDR3 runs 16 residues. V was cut by 0 bases and J by 7 bases, with 13 bases left in between. Germline loops: CDR1 MNHEY, CDR2 SVGAGI. The CDR3 nucleotides are TGTGCCAGCAGTTACTCAGTCCGGACAGAGAATTCACCCCTCCACTTT. Translation gives CASSYSVRTENSPLHF.